Each of the 31 T cell receptor beta chains below was sequenced from the same sample in a study of control samples from healthy donors and cancer patients. Produced via immunoSEQ multiplex PCR; TCRdb's table is partial and in-frame only. The sample lists roughly 120,000 clones; about 95% were seen once. The source material was blood. The receptors here all came from a man aged 25 to 40 in good health.

V usage is TRBV4-1 and J usage is TRBJ1-1, with D hard to call. In germline, CDR1 is MGHRA, CDR2 YSYEKL. Trimming took off 3 bases at V and 7 bases at J, with 12 bases between the two ends. The CDR3 sequence is 13 residues long. This chain's CDR3 is CASSHFFDGEAFF. The CDR3 DNA reads TGCGCCAGCAGCCACTTCTTTGACGGTGAAGCTTTCTTT.

About this clone itself: Additional DNA sequences in this sample encode the identical CDR3. The V call is TRBV3-1 (or the pseudogene TRBV3-2), the J call TRBJ1-6; no clear D gene. Germline V gives CDR1 LGHDT, CDR2 YNNKEL (reference sequence). CDR3 length equals 13 residues. The V end lost 1 base, the J end lost 7 bases, and 5 bases lay between the germline ends. The CDR3 coding sequence is TGTGCCAGCAGCCAAGGCAAAAATTCACCCCTCCACTTT. This sequence encodes CASSQGKNSPLHF.

V and J are TRBV4-1 and TRBJ1-1, with TRBD1 as a possible D gene (6 bases). Germline-derived CDR1 and CDR2 are MGHRA and YSYEKL. The V end lost 4 bases, the J end lost 1 base, and 10 bases lay between the germline ends. The CDR3 loop spans 14 amino acids. The CDR3 loop reads CASSLRTANTEAFF. The CDR3 DNA reads TGCGCCAGCAGCCTCCGGACAGCGAACACTGAAGCTTTCTTT.

The V call is TRBV2, the J call TRBJ2-3, with 10 positions matching TRBD1. V gave up 11 bases and J gave up 2 bases; unmatched junction bases: 19. This CDR3 spans 18 amino acids. Germline V gives CDR1 SNHLY, CDR2 FYNNEI. The CDR3 DNA is TGTGCCGCCTTACTTCTGACGTGGGGGACAGGGGACACAGATACGCAGTATTTT. Translating gives CAALLLTWGTGDTDTQYF.

The chain is built from TRBV5-6 and TRBJ1-6; possibly TRBD1 for D (6 bases). CDR3 size: 15 residues. The V gene's germline CDR1 is SGHDT and CDR2 YYEEEE. V was cut by 2 bases and J by 3 bases, with 9 bases left in between. CDR3 residues: CASSFRTVYNSPLHF. CDR3 in DNA: TGTGCCAGCAGCTTCCGGACAGTCTATAATTCACCCCTCCACTTT.

This clone showed up just a few times. The V call is TRBV7-9, the J call TRBJ1-2; a possible D gene is TRBD1 (6 bases). Germline-derived CDR1 and CDR2 are SEHNR and FQNEAQ (reference sequence). Trimming took 0 bases from V and 5 from J, leaving 16 bases between them. The CDR3 has 16 residues. CDR3 residues: CASSLAIPRGGYGYTF. The CDR3 DNA follows: TGTGCCAGCAGCTTAGCGATCCCCAGGGGAGGGTATGGCTACACCTTC.

The chain joins TRBV18 to TRBJ2-2; the D is unclear. The V end lost 2 bases, the J end lost 1 base, and 5 bases lay between the germline ends. This CDR3 is built from 14 residues. Germline CDR1 reads KGHSH; CDR2 reads LQKENI. CDR3 sequence reads: CASSPGQNTGELFF. CDR3 DNA sequence: TGTGCCAGCTCACCAGGGCAGAACACCGGGGAGCTGTTTTTT.

This clone is a singleton in its sample. The gene calls are TRBV7-2 and TRBJ1-1; TRBD1 might be the D (5 bases). V was trimmed by 5 bases and J by 0 bases, leaving 16 bases between them. In germline, CDR1 is SGHTA, CDR2 FQGNSA. The CDR3 has 16 residues. The CDR3 is CASSPSLGTVNTEAFF. The CDR3 nucleotides are TGTGCCAGCAGCCCATCTCTGGGGACGGTGAACACTGAAGCTTTCTTT.

The V call is TRBV6-5, the J call TRBJ1-5; D not resolved. The CDR3 has 14 amino acids. The germline gives CDR1 MNHEY, CDR2 SVGAGI. Trimming cost V 7 bases and J 3 bases, with 13 bases left between them. The CDR3 nucleotides are TGTGCCAGCATGTCCATTACCGTCAATCAGCCCCAGCATTTT. Protein sequence: CASMSITVNQPQHF.

The CDR3 protein is CASSQESRGTFNEKLFF. DNA of the CDR3: TGCGCCAGCAGCCAAGAATCCAGGGGTACTTTTAATGAAAAACTGTTTTTT. The gene calls are TRBV4-1 and TRBJ1-4, with D maybe TRBD1 (6 bases). In germline, CDR1 is MGHRA, CDR2 YSYEKL. The CDR3 runs to 17 residues. Trimming removed 0 bases at V and 4 bases at J, with 15 bases between.

The chain recombines TRBV30 with TRBJ1-1, with 8 bases lining up with TRBD1. Trimming took 1 base from V and 1 from J; bases not matched to a gene: 2. CDR3 length: 14 residues. Per germline, CDR1 GTSNPN and CDR2 SVGIG (reference sequence). CDR3 protein: CAWSADRENTEAFF. CDR3 sequence (DNA): TGTGCCTGGAGTGCGGACAGGGAGAACACTGAAGCTTTCTTT. Full variable domain (remainder filled in from reference TRBV30 and TRBJ1-1): SQTIHQWPATLVQPVGSPLSLECTVEGTSNPNLYWYRQAAGRGLQLLFYSVGIGQISSEVPQNLSASRPQDRQFILSSKKLLLSDSGFYLCAWSADRENTEAFFGQGTRLTVV.

This chain uses TRBV6-2 or TRBV6-3 with TRBJ1-6; D is perhaps TRBD1 (6 bases). The CDR3 is 13 amino acids. Per the germline V gene, CDR1 is MNHEY and CDR2 is SVGEGT. Between the trimmed V and J ends, which lost 1 base and 10 bases, there was a span of 8 bases. CDR3 residues: CASSYWDNSPLHF. In DNA form, the CDR3 reads TGTGCCAGCAGTTACTGGGACAACTCACCCCTCCACTTT.

This clone was picked up one time. The CDR3 loop reads CASSQGWGSNQPQHF. CDR3 nucleotides: TGCGCCAGCAGCCAAGGATGGGGGAGCAATCAGCCCCAGCATTTT. V is TRBV4-1 and J is TRBJ1-5; tentatively, D is TRBD1 (5 bases). Trimming pared 1 base from V and 1 base from J, leaving 8 bases between. CDR3 size: 15 residues. CDR1 is MGHRA and CDR2 is YSYEKL in the germline V gene.

This clone was found a few times. The CDR3 DNA reads TGCGCCAGCAGCCTGGAGCAGGGCCACTCCTACGAGCAGTACTTC. Protein product: CASSLEQGHSYEQYF. V and J are TRBV4-1 and TRBJ2-7, with a weak D call TRBD1 (5 bases). This CDR3 is built from 15 residues. V was pared by 4 bases and J by 0 bases, with 13 bases between. Looked up from germline, CDR1 is MGHRA and CDR2 is YSYEKL.

This clone was detected once. The chain combines TRBV27 with TRBJ2-1; 9 positions agree with TRBD1. This CDR3 has 14 residues. The V gene's germline CDR1 is MNHEY and CDR2 SMNVEV (reference sequence). J gave up 7 bases and V 8 bases, and 9 bases lay outside the gene matches. CDR3: CASAGTGSSNEQFF. The CDR3 bases are TGTGCCAGCGCCGGGACAGGGTCCTCAAATGAGCAGTTCTTC.

The CDR3 DNA sequence: TGTGCCAGCAGCTTAGTAGGAGGGCTTTTGTACACAGATACGCAGTATTTT. The encoded protein is CASSLVGGLLYTDTQYF. This sequence joins TRBV7-6 and TRBJ2-3, with D perhaps TRBD2 (6 bases). Trimming pared 1 base from V and 2 bases from J, leaving 16 bases between. The CDR3 runs to 17 residues. Germline V CDR1 and CDR2: SGHVS, FNYEAQ.

This clone has a handful of counts. The gene calls are TRBV7-8 and TRBJ1-5, with 9 bases identical to TRBD1. V was pared by 5 bases and J by 2 bases, with 7 bases of the junction left unmatched. CDR3 length: 16 residues. The V gene's germline CDR1 is SGHVS and CDR2 FQNEAQ. The DNA for the CDR3 is TGTGCCAGCAGCCACCGGGACAGGGTCGGCAATCAGCCCCAGCATTTT. Its translation is CASSHRDRVGNQPQHF. Using reference TRBV7-8 and TRBJ1-5 for the parts outside the CDR3, the full variable domain is GAGVSQSPRYKVAKRGQDVALRCDPISGHVSLFWYQQALGQGPEFLTYFQNEAQLDKSGLPSDRFFAERPEGSVSTLKIQRTQQEDSAVYLCASSHRDRVGNQPQHFGDGTRLSIL.

The rearrangement links TRBV10-2 to TRBJ1-1, with a weak D call TRBD1 (6 bases). The V gene's germline CDR1 is WSHSY and CDR2 SAAADI. The ends were cut back, 10 bases at V and 5 bases at J, with 17 bases in the middle. CDR3 length equals 13 residues. The CDR3 is CATRAGARTEAFF. The CDR3 nucleotides read TGCGCCACCAGGGCAGGGGCGAGAACTGAAGCTTTCTTT.

The J gene is TRBJ1-4, the V gene TRBV7-9; possible D gene TRBD1, 5 bases. The CDR3 extends over 15 amino acids. V was clipped by 6 bases and J by 3 bases, with 14 bases between them. Germline V gene sequence: CDR1 SEHNR, CDR2 FQNEAQ (reference sequence). This chain's CDR3 is CASSGQGRANEKLFF. Written as DNA, the CDR3 is TGTGCCAGCAGTGGGCAGGGAAGAGCTAATGAAAAACTGTTTTTT. Combining the CDR3 with reference TRBV7-9 and TRBJ1-4 gives the whole variable domain DTGVSQNPRHKITKRGQNVTFRCDPISEHNRLYWYRQTLGQGPEFLTYFQNEAQLEKSRLLSDRFSAERPKGSFSTLEIQRTEQGDSAMYLCASSGQGRANEKLFFGSGTQLSVL.

The V gene is TRBV5-1, the J gene TRBJ1-6; perhaps TRBD1 as D (5 bases). The germline V gene encodes CDR1 SGHRS and CDR2 YFSETQ. The CDR3 covers 14 residues. Between the trimmed V and J ends, which lost 1 base and 9 bases, there was a span of 11 bases. The CDR3 region is CASSLRGALSPLHF. CDR3 coding DNA: TGCGCCAGCAGCTTGAGAGGGGCTCTTTCACCCCTCCACTTT.

The CDR3 region is CASSLGTVTVYGYTF. The CDR3 coding sequence is TGCGCCAGCAGCTTGGGGACCGTTACTGTTTATGGCTACACCTTC. The chain has TRBV5-1 and TRBJ1-2, with D unclear. The CDR3 covers 15 residues. The germline CDR1 and CDR2 sequences are SGHRS and YFSETQ. Trimming shortened V by 0 bases and J by 5 bases, and 14 bases separated the two germline ends. Looking up the rest from reference TRBV5-1 and TRBJ1-2 gives the full variable domain: KAGVTQTPRYLIKTRGQQVTLSCSPISGHRSVSWYQQTPGQGLQFLFEYFSETQRNKGNFPGRFSGRQFSNSRSEMNVSTLELGDSALYLCASSLGTVTVYGYTFGSGTRLTVV.

The chain is built from TRBV23-1 and TRBJ1-5; D call uncertain. TRBV23-1 is given ORF status, its function remaining uncertain. This CDR3 comprises 19 residues. Trimming took 0 bases from V and 0 from J, leaving 18 bases between them. The CDR3, as DNA: TGCGCCAGCAGTCAATCAAAGGTCCACTGCCTCCATAGCAATCAGCCCCAGCATTTT. This translates into CASSQSKVHCLHSNQPQHF.

The chain recombines TRBV19 with TRBJ1-3; the D gene is possibly TRBD1 (5 bases). The germline V gene encodes CDR1 LNHDA and CDR2 SQIVND (reference sequence). Deletions cut 7 bases from V and 1 base from J, with 14 bases between. This CDR3 contains 15 residues. This chain's CDR3 is CASTDRPLSGNTIYF. The CDR3, as DNA: TGTGCCAGTACTGACAGACCACTTTCTGGAAACACCATATATTTT.

J is TRBJ1-3 and V is TRBV6-1, with TRBD1 matching over 9 bases. This CDR3 comprises 15 residues. V was clipped by 1 base and J by 2 bases; unmatched bases: 0. The germline gives CDR1 MNHNS, CDR2 SASEGT. CDR3 DNA sequence: TGTGCCAGCAGTGAAGACAGGGGGCCTGGAAACACCATATATTTT. Amino acid sequence: CASSEDRGPGNTIYF.

The chain is built from TRBV6-1 and TRBJ2-1, with 12 bases fitting TRBD1. The CDR3 has 15 amino acids. The V and J ends lost 3 bases and 6 bases, in that order; junction bases with no gene match: 3. Germline CDR1 MNHNS, CDR2 SASEGT. The CDR3 DNA reads TGTGCCAGCAGTGATCGGGACAGGGGGCGCAATGAGCAGTTCTTC. Translation: CASSDRDRGRNEQFF.

The chain combines TRBV5-1 with TRBJ2-1; 13 nucleotides line up with TRBD2. The CDR3 has 17 amino acids. Germline V gene lookup returns CDR1 SGHRS and CDR2 YFSETQ. Germline trimming cut 2 bases from V and 4 bases from J; bases unmatched to any gene: 6. CDR3: CASSFGLAGEKYNEQFF. For the CDR3, the DNA is TGCGCCAGCAGCTTCGGACTAGCGGGGGAGAAATACAATGAGCAGTTCTTC.

This clone was seen a single time. The CDR3 loop reads CASSRLDGQETQYF. The DNA of the CDR3 is TGTGCCAGCAGCCGCCTGGATGGCCAAGAGACCCAGTACTTC. The chain joins TRBV14 to TRBJ2-5; no firm D call. The CDR3 is 14 amino acids. Germline V lookup: CDR1 SGHDN, CDR2 FVKESK. Deletions cut 4 bases from V and 1 base from J, with 10 bases between. Looking up the rest from reference TRBV14 and TRBJ2-5 gives the full variable domain: EAGVTQFPSHSVIEKGQTVTLRCDPISGHDNLYWYRRVMGKEIKFLLHFVKESKQDESGMPNNRFLAERTGGTYSTLKVQPAELEDSGVYFCASSRLDGQETQYFGPGTRLLVL.

The V call is TRBV4-2, the J call TRBJ2-3; TRBD2 aligns across 7 bases. Germline trimming cut 2 bases from V and 2 bases from J; bases unmatched to any gene: 10. The germline V gene encodes CDR1 LGHNA and CDR2 YNFKEQ. The CDR3 runs to 17 residues. CDR3 sequence: CASSQNPSLALTDTQYF. CDR3 nucleotide sequence: TGTGCCAGCAGCCAAAATCCTTCACTAGCGCTCACAGATACGCAGTATTTT.

V and J are TRBV3-1 (or the pseudogene TRBV3-2) and TRBJ2-2, with no clear D. V shed 2 bases and J shed 7 bases, with 5 bases lying between them. CDR1 is LGHDT and CDR2 is YNNKEL in the germline V gene (reference sequence). This CDR3 has 12 residues. CDR3 amino acids: CASSQIGGELFF. CDR3 bases: TGTGCCAGCAGCCAAATTGGCGGGGAGCTGTTTTTT.

The rearrangement links TRBV7-8 to TRBJ2-3; maybe TRBD2 (6 bases). Germline lookup yields CDR1 SGHVS and CDR2 FQNEAQ. Trimming took 0 bases from V and 6 from J, leaving 13 bases between them. The length of the CDR3 is 15 residues. The DNA of the CDR3 is TGTGCCAGCAGCTTAGCGGTCAGGGCGGGGGATACGCAGTATTTT. Residues: CASSLAVRAGDTQYF.

The chain uses TRBV6-2 or TRBV6-3 and TRBJ2-1; 9 bases line up with TRBD2. V lost 3 bases, J lost 6 bases, and 3 bases stayed unmatched. Germline loops: CDR1 MNHEY, CDR2 SVGEGT. The CDR3 runs to 14 residues. The CDR3 coding sequence is TGTGCCAGCAGTTATAGCGGGGGTTTCAATGAGCAGTTCTTC. Protein sequence: CASSYSGGFNEQFF.